This T cell receptor (beta chain) was identified during a study of STAT5B mutations in CD4+ large granular lymphocyte leukemia. General study results and limits: Roughly 27% of private leukemic clonotypes occurred rarely in other patients' non-leukemic repertoires. Top patient clones used TRBV06 genes more often: 8/27 versus 2/35 in controls. CD4-sorted patient repertoires seemed more clonal than healthy CD4+ repertoires.

Trimming removed 2 bases from V and 4 bases from J, with 13 bases in between. CDR3 length: 15 residues. From germline, CDR1 is SGHTA and CDR2 FQGNSA. With regard to this clone: What it recognizes is unknown.

Per the original methods: Productive clonotypes were detectable down to 2.59 x 10-5 frequency. Generated by immunoSEQ multiplex PCR, the TCRdb table keeps only in-frame clones and is missing some. Clone size and the V and J calls come from that table; the DNA yielded D and trimming. The sample includes approximately 52,000 clones, 55% to 75% of them seen just once. The chain combines TRBV7-2 with TRBJ2-3; D is perhaps TRBD2 (6 bases). This receptor was obtained from a human donor in good health. The sample taken for sequencing was CD4+ T cells from blood buffy coats. Here the CDR3 reads CASSLNSGEADTQYF. CDR3 sequence (DNA): TGTGCCAGCAGCTTAAATTCGGGGGAGGCAGATACGCAGTATTTT.